These 13 T cell receptor beta chains share one sample of origin, sequenced in a study of PD-1 blockade in classical Hodgkin lymphoma. Generated by immunoSEQ multiplex PCR, the TCRdb table keeps only in-frame clones and is missing some. This repertoire shows 46,000 or so clones, 88% found once; its top ten account for roughly a tenth. Every one of the patients relapsed after autologous stem cell transplantation (brentuximab vedotin exposure was variable). Sequences were derived from peripheral blood mononuclear cells (PBMCs), sampled at baseline. Every receptor here comes from a human donor with classical Hodgkin lymphoma.

The chain has TRBV10-3 and TRBJ1-1; 7 nucleotides agree with TRBD1. Germline CDR1 is ENHRY and CDR2 is SYGVKD. V was clipped by 0 bases and J by 6 bases; unmatched bases: 7. There are 15 residues in the CDR3. CDR3 in DNA: TGTGCCATCAGTGAGTCTCGGGACAGTCTCGCTGAAGCTTTCTTT. It yields the protein CAISESRDSLAEAFF.

The gene calls are TRBV7-9 and TRBJ1-1, with D perhaps TRBD1 (5 bases). Germline V CDR1 and CDR2: SEHNR, FQNEAQ (reference sequence). The CDR3 totals 17 residues. With 1 base removed from V and 1 base from J, the gap between germline ends came to 16 bases. The CDR3 nucleotides read TGTGCCAGCAGCTTAGGAGGGGTCCAGGGAAGGAACACTGAAGCTTTCTTT. It translates to CASSLGGVQGRNTEAFF.

V gene TRBV11-3 combines with J gene TRBJ2-1; no reliable D call. The CDR3 loop spans 14 amino acids. The V gene lost 5 bases and the J gene lost 3 bases, with 11 bases spanning the gap. Germline values: CDR1 SGHNT, CDR2 YENEEA. Here the CDR3 reads CASSPTDNYNEQFF. The CDR3 DNA is TGTGCCAGCAGCCCGACCGACAACTACAATGAGCAGTTCTTC.

V usage is TRBV7-9 and J usage is TRBJ2-5; 8 bases align to TRBD2. The V and J ends lost 4 bases and 0 bases, in that order; junction bases with no gene match: 10. Germline CDR1 reads SEHNR; CDR2 reads FQNEAQ (reference sequence). This CDR3 region has 17 residues. CDR3 in amino acids: CASSSGRTSSNQETQYF. The CDR3 DNA is TGTGCCAGCAGCTCCGGTCGGACTAGCAGCAACCAAGAGACCCAGTACTTC.

The chain couples TRBV28 to TRBJ2-5, with D possibly TRBD1 on 5 matching bases. CDR3 length: 19 residues. CDR1 and CDR2 (germline): MDHEN, SYDVKM. The ends were cut back, 3 bases at V and 2 bases at J, with 25 bases in the middle. DNA for the CDR3: TGTGCCAGCAGTTTTTTCTCAGGGAAGCCTGTCCTTCAACAAGAGACCCAGTACTTC. Amino acid sequence: CASSFFSGKPVLQQETQYF.

The chain links TRBV27 to TRBJ2-3; D unresolved. Trimming shortened V by 6 bases and J by 10 bases, and 14 bases separated the two germline ends. The V gene's germline CDR1 is MNHEY and CDR2 SMNVEV (reference sequence). This CDR3 has 12 residues. Here the CDR3 reads CASSMDPQSQYF. As DNA, the CDR3 is TGTGCCAGCAGCATGGATCCCCAATCGCAGTATTTT.

CDR3: CASSQGPGQGQVNYGYTF. The CDR3 DNA follows: TGTGCCAGCAGCCAAGGACCGGGACAGGGGCAAGTTAACTATGGCTACACCTTC. The V and J genes are TRBV4-2 and TRBJ1-2, with 10 positions matching TRBD1. Germline V gene sequence: CDR1 LGHNA, CDR2 YNFKEQ. This CDR3 has 18 amino acids. V shed 1 base and J 1 base; nucleotides not matched to a gene: 9.

This rearrangement joins TRBV6-1 to TRBJ2-5, with D possibly being TRBD1 (6 bases). CDR1 MNHNS and CDR2 SASEGT come from the germline V gene. This CDR3 region has 15 residues. V gave up 1 base and J gave up 1 base, with 10 bases separating them. The CDR3 DNA is TGTGCCAGCAGTGAAGAAACAGGGACCCAAGAGACCCAGTACTTC. Translation gives CASSEETGTQETQYF.

J is TRBJ1-5 and V is TRBV4-2, with TRBD1 identical over 9 bases. V shed 3 bases and J 7 bases; nucleotides not matched to a gene: 4. Germline-derived CDR1 and CDR2 are LGHNA and YNFKEQ. This CDR3 is 14 amino acids long. The DNA for the CDR3 is TGTGCCAGCAGCCAGAGGACAGGGGAGCAGCCCCAGCATTTT. Its translation: CASSQRTGEQPQHF.

The chain employs TRBV5-5 and TRBJ1-3; no firm D call. The CDR3 consists of 15 residues. The V and J ends lost 0 bases and 0 bases respectively, with 7 bases between them. Germline V CDR1 and CDR2: SGHKS, YYEKEE (reference sequence). Here the CDR3 reads CASSLVAASGNTIYF. CDR3 coding DNA: TGTGCCAGCAGCTTGGTGGCTGCCTCTGGAAACACCATATATTTT. The variable domain in full, with the rest retrieved from reference TRBV5-5 and TRBJ1-3, is DAGVTQSPTHLIKTRGQQVTLRCSPISGHKSVSWYQQVLGQGPQFIFQYYEKEERGRGNFPDRFSARQFPNYSSELNVNALLLGDSALYLCASSLVAASGNTIYFGEGSWLTVV.

The chain has TRBV5-8 and TRBJ2-7; D is perhaps TRBD1 (6 bases). Germline loops: CDR1 SGHTS, CDR2 YDEGEE. The ends were cut back, 0 bases at V and 4 bases at J, with 11 bases in the middle. The CDR3 covers 14 residues. The CDR3 nucleotides are TGTGCCAGCAGCTTGGATGGACAGCCTTACGAGCAGTACTTC. Translated, it gives CASSLDGQPYEQYF.

The chain recombines TRBV18 with TRBJ2-3, with D perhaps matching TRBD1 (5 bases). Germline V gene data show CDR1 as KGHSH and CDR2 as LQKENI. The V end lost 3 bases, the J end lost 2 bases, and 18 bases lay between the germline ends. The CDR3 sequence is 17 residues long. The CDR3 DNA is TGTGCCAGCTCACCGGTAAAGGGGCTCTCTACCACAGATACGCAGTATTTT. Amino acid sequence: CASSPVKGLSTTDTQYF.

The V gene is TRBV5-6, the J gene TRBJ1-5; possible D gene TRBD1, 6 bases. The CDR3 extends over 13 amino acids. The V end lost 0 bases, the J end lost 6 bases, and 7 bases lay between the germline ends. CDR1 is SGHDT, CDR2 YYEEEE, per germline. The CDR3: CASSLGRGQPQHF. Written as DNA, the CDR3 is TGTGCCAGCAGCTTGGGCAGGGGTCAGCCCCAGCATTTT.